One and the same sample provided the 19 T cell receptor beta chains below, sequenced in a study of CD8+ T cells in alopecia areata. Once RNA had been extracted, it was reverse transcribed into cDNA to act as the sequencing template. Produced via immunoSEQ multiplex PCR; TCRdb's table is partial and in-frame only. The sample has 110,000 or so clones, roughly three fifths seen once. The treatment here: oral pan-JAK inhibitor, 5-10 mg twice daily. The sample here was CD4+ T cells sorted from blood, taken at week 24, from a patient treated with tofacitinib. The receptor set was obtained from a human donor with alopecia areata.

This chain connects TRBV5-4 to TRBJ1-2; perhaps TRBD1 as D (5 bases). Germline-derived CDR1 and CDR2 are SGHNT and YYREEE (reference sequence). V lost 0 bases to trimming and J lost 4 bases, with 10 bases between them. This CDR3 is built from 14 residues. CDR3 residues: CASSLGAGLYGYTF. The CDR3 coding sequence is TGTGCCAGCAGCTTGGGGGCAGGGCTCTATGGCTACACCTTC.

The chain employs TRBV11-2 and TRBJ2-1; D is perhaps TRBD1 or TRBD2 (5 bases each). Germline lookup yields CDR1 SGHAT and CDR2 FQNNGV. The CDR3 loop spans 18 amino acids. V shed 5 bases and J shed 10 bases, with 30 bases lying between them. The CDR3 is CASSQRGPLDFATWEQFF. The CDR3 DNA reads as TGTGCCAGCAGCCAGAGGGGTCCCCTGGACTTTGCGACATGGGAGCAGTTCTTC.

The V gene is TRBV5-1, the J gene TRBJ2-1, with a tentative D call TRBD2 (5 bases). Germline V gene data show CDR1 as SGHRS and CDR2 as YFSETQ. The CDR3 spans 14 residues. Trimming cost V 3 bases and J 3 bases, with 10 bases left between them. The CDR3 nucleotides are TGCGCCAGCAGCTCGGACTCAGTCTACAATGAGCAGTTCTTC. It codes for CASSSDSVYNEQFF.

This clone has a handful of counts. The chain joins TRBV27 to TRBJ1-6; D call uncertain. CDR3 length equals 15 residues. Germline CDR1 is MNHEY and CDR2 is SMNVEV (reference sequence). V was clipped by 8 bases and J by 2 bases, with 13 bases between them. The CDR3 region is CASAKSEPYNSPLHF. CDR3 DNA sequence: TGTGCCAGCGCTAAATCGGAGCCCTATAATTCACCCCTCCACTTT.

This clone has a single count. The chain combines TRBV5-6 with TRBJ1-5; no reliable D call. The CDR3 is 15 amino acids. Trimming cost V 0 bases and J 4 bases, with 11 bases left between them. From germline, CDR1 is SGHDT and CDR2 YYEEEE. CDR3 residues: CASSLAFQWNQPQHF. The CDR3, as DNA: TGTGCCAGCAGCTTGGCGTTCCAGTGGAATCAGCCCCAGCATTTT.

The rearrangement uses TRBV5-1 and TRBJ2-1; D uncertain. Trimming took 0 bases from V and 6 from J, leaving 7 bases between them. Looked up from germline, CDR1 is SGHRS and CDR2 is YFSETQ. The CDR3 totals 13 residues. Here the CDR3 reads CASSLVSRNEQFF. The CDR3 DNA reads TGCGCCAGCAGCTTGGTATCCCGCAATGAGCAGTTCTTC.

V and J are TRBV14 and TRBJ2-5; D remains unclear. Trimming pared 1 base from V and 4 bases from J, leaving 4 bases between. Germline V CDR1 and CDR2: SGHDN, FVKESK. The CDR3 loop spans 12 amino acids. The CDR3 DNA reads as TGTGCCAGCAGCCAAGTCCCAGAGACCCAGTACTTC. It yields the protein CASSQVPETQYF.

V is TRBV4-1 and J is TRBJ2-7; TRBD1 might be the D (5 bases). V shed 1 base and J shed 2 bases, with 15 bases lying between them. The CDR3 runs to 16 residues. CDR1 and CDR2 (germline): MGHRA, YSYEKL. For the CDR3, the DNA is TGCGCCAGCAGCCAAGTTCAAGTTCAGGGCCCCTACGAGCAGTACTTC. It encodes CASSQVQVQGPYEQYF.

The CDR3 bases are TGTGCCAGCAGCCCAGGAAGGGGGTTTTACGAGCAGTACTTC. Its protein product is CASSPGRGFYEQYF. This sequence joins TRBV6-6 and TRBJ2-7; a possible D gene is TRBD1 (6 bases). In germline, CDR1 is MNHNY, CDR2 SVGAGI (reference sequence). Trimming left V 6 bases short and J 4 bases short, with 16 bases between. The CDR3 covers 14 residues.

This clone came up a few times. This chain uses TRBV5-1 with TRBJ2-1; D is unclear. The CDR3 has 16 residues. The V end lost 0 bases, the J end lost 5 bases, and 15 bases lay between the germline ends. The germline CDR1 and CDR2 sequences are SGHRS and YFSETQ. The CDR3 DNA reads as TGCGCCAGCAGCTTGGAACAAGGACGGGTAAACAATGAGCAGTTCTTC. Encoded protein: CASSLEQGRVNNEQFF.

V usage is TRBV9 and J usage is TRBJ1-2; D possibly corresponds to TRBD1 (5 bases). CDR1 is SGDLS, CDR2 YYNGEE, per germline. The CDR3 runs to 17 residues. Trimming left V 4 bases short and J 1 base short, with 20 bases between. DNA for the CDR3: TGTGCCAGCAGCACCCCGCTTGGGAGACAGAATAACTATGGCTACACCTTC. Translating it yields CASSTPLGRQNNYGYTF.

The chain joins TRBV5-5 to TRBJ2-5; 12 bases are shared with TRBD2. J lost 5 bases, V lost 4 bases, and 9 bases had no gene match. Germline V gives CDR1 SGHKS, CDR2 YYEKEE (reference sequence). The CDR3 contains 16 residues. The CDR3 DNA reads as TGTGCCAGCAGCCGCGGTGATACTAGCGGGGGGGAGACCCAGTACTTC. The encoded protein is CASSRGDTSGGETQYF.

There are a few counts of this clone. This chain connects TRBV29-1 to TRBJ1-2; no definite D call. Trimming left V 7 bases short and J 4 bases short, with 10 bases between. CDR1 SQVTM and CDR2 ANQGSEA come from the germline V gene. The CDR3 loop spans 11 amino acids. Here the CDR3 DNA reads TGCAGCGGGGAAGGGAGCTATGGCTACACCTTC. Its translation is CSGEGSYGYTF.

This clone came up once. The genes are TRBV30 and TRBJ1-3; 9 bases fit TRBD1. The CDR3 is 13 amino acids. The junction had 1 base not matched to a gene; V was cut back by 4 bases and J by 3 bases. Per germline, CDR1 GTSNPN and CDR2 SVGIG (reference sequence). The chain's CDR3 is CAWNRGLGNTIYF. CDR3 coding DNA: TGTGCCTGGAACAGGGGGCTTGGAAACACCATATATTTT.

V and J are TRBV6-5 and TRBJ1-1; D perhaps matches TRBD1 (6 bases). Per germline, CDR1 MNHEY and CDR2 SVGAGI. This CDR3 is built from 13 residues. With 4 bases removed from V and 6 bases from J, the gap between germline ends came to 12 bases. The CDR3 is CASSFLQGAEAFF. DNA for the CDR3: TGTGCCAGCAGTTTTTTACAGGGAGCTGAAGCTTTCTTT.

V and J are TRBV29-1 and TRBJ2-7; D is ambiguous. V lost 6 bases and J 0 bases, leaving 9 bases between the germline ends. The CDR3 totals 12 residues. Looked up from germline, CDR1 is SQVTM and CDR2 is ANQGSEA. For the CDR3, the DNA is TGCAGCGTCTCCGCCAGCTCCTACGAGCAGTACTTC. Its translation: CSVSASSYEQYF.

This chain uses TRBV7-8 with TRBJ1-6; D is unresolved. The ends were cut back, 1 base at V and 6 bases at J, with 10 bases in the middle. The CDR3 length is 15 residues. Germline V gene sequence: CDR1 SGHVS, CDR2 FQNEAQ. The CDR3 reads CASSLDPGGNSPLHF. The CDR3 nucleotides read TGTGCCAGCAGCTTAGATCCGGGTGGTAATTCACCCCTCCACTTT.

The chain employs TRBV9 and TRBJ2-3, with D tentatively TRBD1 or TRBD2 (6 bases each). Trimming took 0 bases from V and 2 from J, leaving 13 bases between them. Germline assignment: CDR1 SGDLS and CDR2 YYNGEE. This CDR3 has 16 residues. The CDR3 DNA reads as TGTGCCAGCAGCGTAGAGACGGGGGCCCACACAGATACGCAGTATTTT. As protein: CASSVETGAHTDTQYF.

V gene TRBV9 combines with J gene TRBJ2-7; 7 bases are shared with TRBD2. The CDR3 runs 15 residues. Per germline, CDR1 SGDLS and CDR2 YYNGEE. J was trimmed by 3 bases and V by 4 bases; bases with no gene match: 10. DNA for the CDR3: TGTGCCAGCAGCCCCCGGGGGGAGGGAGACTACGAGCAGTACTTC. Translating it yields CASSPRGEGDYEQYF.